One T cell receptor beta chain is described in this entry. Antigen specificity is unknown. This sample was included in a study of T cell responses to AZD1222 COVID-19 vaccine. Overall study results and limits: CD4 TCRs covered the whole spike, strongest at regions 160-218 and 743-854. Repertoires were obtained solely post-peak T cell response. Two AZD1222 administrations were followed by greater Spike-specific TCR breadth and depth.

Generated by immunoSEQ multiplex PCR, the TCRdb table keeps only in-frame clones and is missing some. The sample yields 150,000 or so clones, roughly 92% seen once. V lost 6 bases to trimming and J lost 2 bases, with 17 bases between them. Germline values: CDR1 MNHEY, CDR2 SMNVEV (reference sequence). There are 16 residues in the CDR3. Sequencing used peripheral blood, obtained on day 0 of AZD1222 vaccination. This clonotype was sampled from an adult in good health. This sequence joins TRBV27 and TRBJ1-5; perhaps TRBD1 as D (6 bases). CDR3 sequence reads: CASRLLWGARNQPQHF. The CDR3 DNA reads TGTGCCAGCAGACTGCTCTGGGGGGCCCGCAATCAGCCCCAGCATTTT.